The 19 T cell receptor beta chains presented below share a single source sample, sequenced in a study of cytomegalovirus exposure and HLA in healthy donors. The PCR had 60 Vbeta and 13 Jbeta primers. The assay was immunoSEQ multiplex PCR, and TCRdb's table has in-frame clones only and misses some. There are 200,000 or so clones in the sample, with roughly 0.74% held by the top ten. Sequencing used PBMCs. The receptors derive from a boy aged 5-17 years in good health and CMV-seronegative.

V and J are TRBV5-1 and TRBJ2-7; maybe TRBD1 (6 bases). Between the trimmed V and J ends, which lost 3 bases and 4 bases, there was a span of 8 bases. The CDR3 has 12 residues. Germline V gene data show CDR1 as SGHRS and CDR2 as YFSETQ. CDR3: CASSWGPYEQYF. In DNA, the CDR3 is TGCGCCAGCAGCTGGGGGCCTTACGAGCAGTACTTC.

The J gene is TRBJ2-3, the V gene TRBV18; TRBD1 matches at 7 bases. The ends lost 1 base at V and 5 bases at J; junction bases unmatched: 3. The CDR3 is made up of 14 amino acids. Germline CDR1 reads KGHSH; CDR2 reads LQKENI. The DNA for the CDR3 is TGTGCCAGCTCACCACAGGGGGCCATAGATACGCAGTATTTT. It is translated as CASSPQGAIDTQYF.

V usage is TRBV9 and J usage is TRBJ1-5, with a tentative D call TRBD1 (5 bases). The germline V gene has CDR1 SGDLS and CDR2 YYNGEE. V was clipped by 4 bases and J by 1 base, with 21 bases between them. There are 18 residues in the CDR3. The CDR3 DNA reads TGTGCCAGCAGCAAAGGGTCAGGGCGAGCTTCGAGCAATCAGCCCCAGCATTTT. It is translated as CASSKGSGRASSNQPQHF.

J is TRBJ1-2 and V is TRBV6-5; D possibly corresponds to TRBD1 (5 bases). The CDR3 loop spans 14 amino acids. The germline CDR1 and CDR2 sequences are MNHEY and SVGAGI. Between the trimmed V and J ends, which lost 5 bases and 8 bases, there was a span of 18 bases. The CDR3 loop reads CASSGTYTTIGYTF. CDR3 DNA: TGTGCCAGCAGTGGGACTTACACAACTATAGGCTACACCTTC.

The V call is TRBV5-1, the J call TRBJ2-3; D may be TRBD2 (5 bases). The CDR3 spans 14 residues. Germline values: CDR1 SGHRS, CDR2 YFSETQ. The V gene lost 7 bases and the J gene lost 0 bases, with 12 bases spanning the gap. The CDR3 loop reads CASQNSGSTDTQYF. For the CDR3, the DNA is TGCGCCAGCCAGAACAGCGGTAGCACAGATACGCAGTATTTT.

The chain links TRBV7-2 to TRBJ2-3; TRBD2 aligns across 10 bases. With V trimmed by 1 base and J by 5 bases, 9 bases remained unmatched. CDR1 is SGHTA, CDR2 FQGNSA, per germline. This CDR3 comprises 17 residues. The CDR3 bases are TGTGCCAGCAGCTTAGACGTCACTAGCGGGGCTGGAGATACGCAGTATTTT. The encoded protein is CASSLDVTSGAGDTQYF.

The V call is TRBV14, the J call TRBJ2-1, with 8 bases lining up with TRBD2. CDR1 is SGHDN and CDR2 is FVKESK in the germline V gene. Trimming took 4 bases from V and 10 from J; bases not matched to a gene: 27. The CDR3 spans 20 residues. The CDR3 DNA follows: TGTGCCAGCAGCCGTACCTGGCAAGCGGGGGACCAAATCCCCTCCAGGGAGCAGTTCTTC. This encodes CASSRTWQAGDQIPSREQFF.

The V gene is TRBV30, the J gene TRBJ1-1; D might be TRBD1 (5 bases). Germline lookup yields CDR1 GTSNPN and CDR2 SVGIG (reference sequence). CDR3 length equals 14 residues. Trimming pared 3 bases from V and 2 bases from J, leaving 13 bases between. CDR3: CAWSRRRDNTEAFF. As DNA, the CDR3 is TGTGCCTGGAGCCGCCGGAGGGACAACACTGAAGCTTTCTTT.

The gene calls are TRBV27 and TRBJ2-7; D remains unclear. The CDR3 is 11 residues long. V gave up 4 bases and J gave up 2 bases, with 3 bases separating them. Germline V gene lookup returns CDR1 MNHEY and CDR2 SMNVEV (reference sequence). The CDR3, as DNA: TGTGCCAGCAGTTCCGCCTACGAGCAGTACTTC. Protein product: CASSSAYEQYF.

The chain is built from TRBV19 and TRBJ2-7; tentative D call: TRBD2 (8 bases). There are 15 residues in the CDR3. CDR1 is LNHDA and CDR2 is SQIVND in the germline V gene (reference sequence). V lost 4 bases and J 5 bases, leaving 18 bases between the germline ends. The CDR3 nucleotides read TGTGCCAGTAGTACGGGGGGGACAGTTCAGCACGAGCAGTACTTC. The encoded protein is CASSTGGTVQHEQYF.

As to this clone: The DNA is omitted, as the CDR3 cannot be located on it reliably, and the CDR3 follows TCRdb's listing. The chain carries TRBV29-1 and TRBJ2-1; the D segment call TRBD1 is taken from the table without a DNA check. A total of 14 residues make up the CDR3, ends included. Germline-derived CDR1 and CDR2 are SQVTM and ANQGSEA. The CDR3 sequence is CSVRARGGYNEQFF.

The gene calls are TRBV4-1 and TRBJ2-1; 8 positions match TRBD1. In germline, CDR1 is MGHRA, CDR2 YSYEKL. CDR3 length: 15 amino acids. The junction had 7 bases not matched to a gene; V was cut back by 5 bases and J by 4 bases. CDR3 sequence: CASSIEWTGYNEQFF. The CDR3 bases are TGCGCCAGCAGCATTGAATGGACAGGGTACAATGAGCAGTTCTTC.

V is TRBV11-2 and J is TRBJ2-7, with TRBD2 matching over 9 bases. The CDR3 sequence is 14 residues long. Trimming at V came to 3 bases and at J to 11 bases, leaving 11 bases not matched to a gene. Germline V gene data show CDR1 as SGHAT and CDR2 as FQNNGV. CDR3 DNA sequence: TGTGCCAGCAGCTTGACTAGCGGTTCGCCAGGGGAGTACTTC. It specifies CASSLTSGSPGEYF.

The chain couples TRBV6-1 to TRBJ1-2; D is ambiguous. This CDR3 has 14 amino acids. V was pared by 6 bases and J by 0 bases, with 11 bases between. Germline CDR1 is MNHNS and CDR2 is SASEGT. The chain's CDR3 is CASSPEGANYGYTF. The DNA for the CDR3 is TGTGCCAGCAGCCCCGAGGGAGCTAACTATGGCTACACCTTC.

CDR3 region: CASSSGLAVVGELFF. In DNA, the CDR3 is TGTGCCAGCAGCTCCGGACTAGCGGTCGTCGGGGAGCTGTTTTTT. The chain couples TRBV7-9 to TRBJ2-2; 10 bases line up with TRBD2. Germline V CDR1 and CDR2: SEHNR, FQNEAQ (reference sequence). Losses at the gene ends were 4 bases for V and 7 bases for J; bases not matched to a gene: 6. The CDR3 covers 15 residues.

This chain links TRBV5-4 with TRBJ1-2, with D hard to call. This CDR3 is 14 amino acids long. Germline V lookup: CDR1 SGHNT, CDR2 YYREEE (reference sequence). The V end lost 4 bases, the J end lost 6 bases, and 16 bases lay between the germline ends. This CDR3 reads CASSLTGAGHGYTF. CDR3 nucleotides: TGTGCCAGCAGCCTCACGGGAGCGGGCCATGGCTACACCTTC.

This chain connects TRBV19 to TRBJ2-6; possibly TRBD1 for D (6 bases). V lost 7 bases and J lost 7, with 8 bases in between. Germline V lookup: CDR1 LNHDA, CDR2 SQIVND (reference sequence). The CDR3 spans 12 residues. This chain's CDR3 is CASTQGANVLTF. The CDR3 DNA reads TGTGCCAGTACACAGGGTGCCAACGTCCTGACTTTC. The entire variable domain, with the rest obtained from reference TRBV19 and TRBJ2-6, is as follows: DGGITQSPKYLFRKEGQNVTLSCEQNLNHDAMYWYRQDPGQGLRLIYYSQIVNDFQKGDIAEGYSVSREKKESFPLTVTSAQKNPTAFYLCASTQGANVLTFGAGSRLTVL.

The rearrangement links TRBV5-1 to TRBJ2-5; 12 bases are a match to TRBD2. The ends lost 3 bases at V and 4 bases at J; junction bases unmatched: 10. Germline assignment: CDR1 SGHRS and CDR2 YFSETQ. The CDR3 spans 17 residues. The CDR3: CASSYGLAGSGGETQYF. In DNA form, the CDR3 reads TGCGCCAGCAGCTACGGACTAGCGGGGTCAGGGGGAGAGACCCAGTACTTC.

The chain is built from TRBV9 and TRBJ2-5, with TRBD2 as a possible D gene (7 bases). Germline CDR1 SGDLS, CDR2 YYNGEE. The V end was cut by 3 bases, the J end by 5 bases, with 20 bases between. This CDR3 has 16 residues. CDR3 amino acids: CASSASLRGGRETQYF. The CDR3 DNA is TGTGCCAGCAGCGCCTCCTTGAGGGGGGGCCGGGAGACCCAGTACTTC.